A single sample is the source of the 26 T cell receptor beta chains below, sequenced in a study of T cell repertoires in cytomegalovirus infection. TCRdb reprocessed the reads via MiXCR and lists one record per CDR3 protein. The table records 250,000 to 300,000 distinct CDR3 sequences, roughly a quarter of them present only once. Sequencing was performed on PBMCs. Receptors were obtained from a human donor in good health (CMV status not recorded). Some clones in this sample may be carry-over from other donors' samples.

In this sample, this clonotype turned up many times. The rearrangement uses TRBV6-5 and TRBJ1-1, with D tentatively TRBD1 (5 bases). V was shortened by 2 bases and J by 1 base, with 11 bases between the two germline ends. Looked up from germline, CDR1 is MNHEY and CDR2 is SVGAGI. This CDR3 spans 15 amino acids. CDR3 in amino acids: CASSYPGAPNTEAFF. The CDR3 nucleotides read TGTGCCAGCAGTTACCCCGGGGCACCGAACACTGAAGCTTTCTTT.

The table lists this clonotype with a few counts. The rearrangement joins TRBV6-2 or TRBV6-3 to TRBJ2-4; D ambiguous. The CDR3 length is 15 residues. Trimming left V 7 bases short and J 1 base short, with 14 bases between. The germline V gene has CDR1 MNHEY and CDR2 SVGEGT. CDR3 amino acids: CASIKAGFAKNIQYF. The CDR3 nucleotides read TGTGCCAGCATCAAGGCCGGTTTTGCCAAAAACATTCAGTACTTC.

The chain uses TRBV20-1 and TRBJ1-2, with TRBD1 matching 7 bases. V shed 5 bases, J shed 7 bases, and the junction held 7 bases outside the gene matches. Germline values: CDR1 DFQATT, CDR2 SNEGSKA (reference sequence). This CDR3 contains 12 residues. The CDR3 DNA is TGCAGTGCTTCGACAGGGATAGGTGGCTACACCTTC. This gives the protein CSASTGIGGYTF.

The rearrangement joins TRBV4-1 to TRBJ1-2, with D perhaps matching TRBD1 (5 bases). V was cut by 1 base and J by 4 bases, with 13 bases left in between. This CDR3 region has 15 residues. Germline CDR1 and CDR2: MGHRA and YSYEKL. The CDR3 nucleotides read TGCGCCAGCAGCCAAGGTCAGGAGAGGGGCTATGGCTACACCTTC. Translating gives CASSQGQERGYGYTF.

In its sample, this clonotype was seen a few times. The chain joins TRBV14 to TRBJ2-1; D is ambiguous. With 4 bases removed from V and 7 bases from J, the gap between germline ends came to 14 bases. This CDR3 is 14 amino acids long. Germline loops: CDR1 SGHDN, CDR2 FVKESK. Here the CDR3 DNA reads TGTGCCAGCAGCCTTTTCTCTCCCCCGAATGAGCAGTTCTTC. Residues: CASSLFSPPNEQFF.

V gene TRBV6-6 combines with J gene TRBJ2-1; D unclear. Germline loops: CDR1 MNHNY, CDR2 SVGAGI (reference sequence). Trimming stripped 5 bases from V and 9 bases from J, with 20 bases between. The CDR3 is made up of 15 amino acids. The CDR3 here is CASSDSLGHRSEQFF. The CDR3 coding sequence is TGTGCCAGCAGTGATAGCCTCGGGCACCGCAGTGAGCAGTTCTTC.

This clonotype was recorded many times. The chain recombines TRBV7-2 with TRBJ2-5; 7 bases are shared with TRBD2. Per the germline V gene, CDR1 is SGHTA and CDR2 is FQGNSA. The CDR3 has 15 residues. The V and J ends lost 1 base and 0 bases, in that order; junction bases with no gene match: 2. The CDR3, as DNA: TGTGCCAGCAGCTTAGGCACTAGCGACCAAGAGACCCAGTACTTC. Amino acid sequence: CASSLGTSDQETQYF.

The CDR3 nucleotides read TGCAGTGCTAGTGGTCAGGGGCTCAATTCACCCCTCCACTTT. It yields the protein CSASGQGLNSPLHF. J is TRBJ1-6 and V is TRBV20-1, with D tentatively TRBD1 (6 bases). Trimming took 3 bases from V and 7 from J, leaving 13 bases between them. The CDR3 is made up of 14 amino acids. The germline V gene has CDR1 DFQATT and CDR2 SNEGSKA (reference sequence).

This clonotype was observed at least ten times. This chain uses TRBV7-8 with TRBJ2-4, with D perhaps TRBD2 (6 bases). Germline assignment: CDR1 SGHVS and CDR2 FQNEAQ. The CDR3 loop spans 19 amino acids. Trimming left V 2 bases short and J 0 bases short, with 20 bases between. In DNA, the CDR3 is TGTGCCAGCAGCTTACATGGGAGGATCGTGGGGGGAGCCAAAAACATTCAGTACTTC. It specifies CASSLHGRIVGGAKNIQYF.

This clonotype was detected ten times or more. The chain couples TRBV12-3 or TRBV12-4 to TRBJ2-5; D possibly corresponds to TRBD1 (6 bases). This CDR3 comprises 14 residues. V shed 5 bases and J shed 1 base, with 11 bases lying between them. CDR3 amino acids: CASSVDRPQETQYF. As DNA, the CDR3 is TGTGCCAGCAGTGTGGACAGACCCCAAGAGACCCAGTACTTC.

The chain recombines TRBV29-1 with TRBJ1-2, with TRBD1 matching 8 bases. The CDR3 sequence is 14 residues long. V gave up 5 bases and J gave up 4 bases; unmatched junction bases: 9. The V gene's germline CDR1 is SQVTM and CDR2 ANQGSEA. The CDR3 loop is CSVRDRPLGYGYTF. DNA of the CDR3: TGCAGCGTTCGGGACAGGCCACTGGGCTATGGCTACACCTTC. Drawing the rest from reference TRBV29-1 and TRBJ1-2, the complete variable domain is SAVISQKPSRDICQRGTSLTIQCQVDSQVTMMFWYRQQPGQSLTLIATANQGSEATYESGFVIDKFPISRPNLTFSTLTVSNMSPEDSSIYLCSVRDRPLGYGYTFGSGTRLTVV.

This clonotype showed up many times. V gene TRBV7-2 combines with J gene TRBJ1-5; 8 positions agree with TRBD1. Losses at the gene ends were 1 base for V and 2 bases for J; bases not matched to a gene: 4. CDR3 size: 16 residues. Germline-derived CDR1 and CDR2 are SGHTA and FQGNSA. CDR3 in DNA: TGTGCCAGCAGCTTAGGGGGGGACAGGCGCAATCAGCCCCAGCATTTT. Its translation: CASSLGGDRRNQPQHF.

The chain carries TRBV7-9 and TRBJ1-6; a possible D gene is TRBD1 (5 bases). V dropped 9 bases and J dropped 7 bases, with 19 bases sitting between them. Germline V gene data show CDR1 as SEHNR and CDR2 as FQNEAQ (reference sequence). The CDR3 spans 15 residues. For the CDR3, the DNA is TGTGCCAGTAGCACCCCGGGGGAGTACAATTCACCCCTCCACTTT. Its translation: CASSTPGEYNSPLHF.

The V call is TRBV27, the J call TRBJ1-1; maybe TRBD1 (5 bases). The ends were cut back, 2 bases at V and 4 bases at J, with 17 bases in the middle. The germline gives CDR1 MNHEY, CDR2 SMNVEV (reference sequence). This CDR3 contains 16 residues. CDR3 amino acids: CASSLIRGTGGTEAFF. CDR3 coding DNA: TGTGCCAGCAGTTTAATTCGTGGGACGGGAGGCACTGAAGCTTTCTTT.

This clonotype was counted ten times or more. V is TRBV7-2 and J is TRBJ2-5, with 7 positions matching TRBD1. In germline, CDR1 is SGHTA, CDR2 FQGNSA. V shed 5 bases, J shed 4 bases, and the junction held 4 bases outside the gene matches. The CDR3 runs to 13 residues. The CDR3 nucleotides are TGTGCCAGCAGCCGAGGGGGCGCAGAGACCCAGTACTTC. The encoded protein is CASSRGGAETQYF.

V gene TRBV19 combines with J gene TRBJ1-5, with 9 bases lining up with TRBD1. CDR3 size: 16 residues. Germline assignment: CDR1 LNHDA and CDR2 SQIVND (reference sequence). V was clipped by 2 bases and J by 1 base; unmatched bases: 3. The CDR3 DNA follows: TGTGCCAGTAGTATAACAGGGGGCCGGAGCAATCAGCCCCAGCATTTT. It translates to CASSITGGRSNQPQHF.

On this clonotype: One junction end disagrees with the germline gene, perhaps due to a read error. This chain connects TRBV28 to TRBJ1-1; the D is unclear. There are 14 residues in the CDR3. The germline V gene encodes CDR1 MDHEN and CDR2 SYDVKM. The CDR3 spells CASSFLSENTDAFF. The CDR3 bases are TGTGCCAGCAGTTTCCTGAGTGAGAACACTGATGCTTTCTTT. The full variable domain, in which reference TRBV28 and TRBJ1-1 provide the parts outside the CDR3, is DVKVTQSSRYLVKRTGEKVFLECVQDMDHENMFWYRQDPGLGLRLIYFSYDVKMKEKGDIPEGYSVSREKKERFSLILESASTNQTSMYLCASSFLSENTDAFFGQGTRLTVV.

The chain joins TRBV30 to TRBJ2-7; TRBD2 might be the D (6 bases). The CDR3 is 14 residues long. V gave up 0 bases and J gave up 7 bases, with 16 bases separating them. Germline CDR1 reads GTSNPN; CDR2 reads SVGIG (reference sequence). The CDR3 DNA is TGTGCCTGGAGTGTAGGAGGGTGGAAGTGGGAGCAGTACTTC. Its protein is CAWSVGGWKWEQYF. The full variable domain, with the rest looked up from reference TRBV30 and TRBJ2-7, is SQTIHQWPATLVQPVGSPLSLECTVEGTSNPNLYWYRQAAGRGLQLLFYSVGIGQISSEVPQNLSASRPQDRQFILSSKKLLLSDSGFYLCAWSVGGWKWEQYFGPGTRLTVT.

This clonotype has a handful of counts. The chain couples TRBV28 to TRBJ1-1; D call uncertain. CDR3 length: 15 amino acids. From germline, CDR1 is MDHEN and CDR2 SYDVKM. Trimming pared 8 bases from V and 3 bases from J, leaving 19 bases between. The DNA of the CDR3 is TGTGCCAGCCAACCCCCTAACCGGCGGGACACTGAAGCTTTCTTT. Encoded protein: CASQPPNRRDTEAFF.

This clonotype was picked up many times. The V gene is TRBV28, the J gene TRBJ2-7, with 9 positions matching TRBD1. There are 16 residues in the CDR3. The V and J ends lost 3 bases and 5 bases, in that order; junction bases with no gene match: 11. Looked up from germline, CDR1 is MDHEN and CDR2 is SYDVKM. CDR3 loop: CASSLLLTGGINEQYF. In DNA form, the CDR3 reads TGTGCCAGCAGTTTGTTACTCACAGGGGGCATCAACGAGCAGTACTTC. The entire variable domain, with the rest obtained from reference TRBV28 and TRBJ2-7, is as follows: DVKVTQSSRYLVKRTGEKVFLECVQDMDHENMFWYRQDPGLGLRLIYFSYDVKMKEKGDIPEGYSVSREKKERFSLILESASTNQTSMYLCASSLLLTGGINEQYFGPGTRLTVT.

This chain links TRBV20-1 with TRBJ1-1; no reliable D call. CDR3 size: 13 residues. V lost 0 bases to trimming and J lost 6 bases, with 11 bases between them. Germline V lookup: CDR1 DFQATT, CDR2 SNEGSKA (reference sequence). CDR3 region: CSARDPRRAEAFF. CDR3 DNA: TGCAGTGCTAGAGATCCCCGGCGGGCTGAAGCTTTCTTT.

At least ten counts were recorded for this clonotype. This chain uses TRBV7-8 with TRBJ2-3, with TRBD2 matching 11 bases. Germline CDR1 is SGHVS and CDR2 is FQNEAQ. This CDR3 is 17 amino acids long. J lost 5 bases, V lost 0 bases, and 7 bases had no gene match. CDR3 bases: TGTGCCAGCAGCTTAGCCCTAGCGGGAGGCGGTATAGATACGCAGTATTTT. Its protein is CASSLALAGGGIDTQYF.

The V call is TRBV2, the J call TRBJ2-1; no firm D call. Germline values: CDR1 SNHLY, CDR2 FYNNEI. The V end lost 11 bases, the J end lost 4 bases, and 9 bases lay between the germline ends. The CDR3 spans 11 residues. CDR3 nucleotides: TGTGCCGCTTCCCCGTACAATGAGCAGTTCTTC. Its translation: CAASPYNEQFF.

Note on this clonotype: One end of the junction varies from germline; a read error may be responsible. The rearrangement uses TRBV6-2 or TRBV6-3 and TRBJ2-3; the match to TRBD2 covers 11 bases. Germline CDR1 is MNHEY and CDR2 is SVGEGT. This CDR3 has 15 amino acids. The CDR3 loop is CASSDSGTSGDTQYF. CDR3 sequence (DNA): TGTGCCAGCAGTGACTCCGGGACTAGCGGAGATACGCAGTATTTT.

The chain links TRBV7-9 to TRBJ2-2; TRBD2 aligns across 7 bases. Germline V gene lookup returns CDR1 SEHNR and CDR2 FQNEAQ (reference sequence). V shed 8 bases and J 0 bases; nucleotides not matched to a gene: 6. The CDR3 extends over 15 amino acids. The CDR3 DNA reads TGTGCCAGCCCACCCAGCGGGGCGAACACCGGGGAGCTGTTTTTT. This sequence encodes CASPPSGANTGELFF.

This chain joins TRBV11-2 and TRBJ2-7; 8 nucleotides match TRBD1. Germline V gives CDR1 SGHAT, CDR2 FQNNGV. The ends lost 5 bases at V and 4 bases at J; junction bases unmatched: 7. The CDR3 runs 14 residues. CDR3 nucleotide sequence: TGTGCCAGCAGCCCGGGACAGGCCTCTTACGAGCAGTACTTC. It yields the protein CASSPGQASYEQYF.